A single count supports the clone carrying this T cell receptor (beta chain). At the DNA level, this CDR3 is encoded by other sequences in the same sample as well. Assay: immunoSEQ multiplex PCR; the TCRdb copy retains only in-frame clones and omits some. The sample includes 150,000 to 200,000 clones, more than 75% of them seen just once. The data were taken from a study of blood T cell repertoires in COVID-19. CDR3 length: 13 residues. Germline assignment: CDR1 SGHDN and CDR2 FVKESK. Trimming cost V 0 bases and J 2 bases, with 4 bases left between them. The sequence came from a man aged 35 to 55 with active or convalescent COVID-19. The sample comprised peripheral blood. The chain is built from TRBV14 and TRBJ1-2; D ambiguous. CDR3 nucleotides: TGTGCCAGCAGCCAAGATCGGAACTATGGCTACACCTTC. Amino acid sequence: CASSQDRNYGYTF.